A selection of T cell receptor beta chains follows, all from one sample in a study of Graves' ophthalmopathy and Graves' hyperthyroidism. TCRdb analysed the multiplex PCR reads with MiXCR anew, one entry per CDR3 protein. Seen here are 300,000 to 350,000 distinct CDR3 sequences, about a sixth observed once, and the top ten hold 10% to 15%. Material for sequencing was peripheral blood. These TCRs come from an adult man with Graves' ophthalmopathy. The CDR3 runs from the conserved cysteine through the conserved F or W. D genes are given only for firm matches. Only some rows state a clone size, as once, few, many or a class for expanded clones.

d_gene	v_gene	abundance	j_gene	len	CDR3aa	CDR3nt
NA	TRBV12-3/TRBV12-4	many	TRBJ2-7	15	CASSSSPPPNYEQYF	TGTGCCAGCAGTTCCTCCCCCCCGCCCAACTACGAGCAGTACTTC
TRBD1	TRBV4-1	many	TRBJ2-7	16	CASSQGVEDRGSEQYF	TGCGCCAGCAGCCAGGGAGTAGAGGACAGGGGGTCCGAGCAGTACTTC
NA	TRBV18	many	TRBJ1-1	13	CASSPPGNTEAFF	TGTGCCAGCAGCCCTCCGGGAAACACTGAAGCTTTCTTT
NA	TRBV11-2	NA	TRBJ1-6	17	CASSLTFMASYNSPLHF	TGTGCCAGCAGCCTCACTTTCATGGCCTCCTATAATTCACCCCTCCACTTT
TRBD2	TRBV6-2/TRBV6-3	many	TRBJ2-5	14	CASRGTSGPETQYF	TGTGCCAGCAGGGGGACTAGCGGGCCAGAGACCCAGTACTTC
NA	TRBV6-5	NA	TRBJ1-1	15	CASSYVGRLNTEAFF	TGTGCCAGCAGTTACGTGGGACGGCTGAACACTGAAGCTTTCTTT
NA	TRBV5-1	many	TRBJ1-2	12	CASSSGLRGYTF	TGCGCCAGCAGCTCTGGTTTGCGAGGCTACACCTTC
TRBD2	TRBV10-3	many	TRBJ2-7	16	CAISGETSGRSYEQYF	TGTGCCATCAGTGGGGAGACTAGCGGCCGCTCCTACGAGCAGTACTTC
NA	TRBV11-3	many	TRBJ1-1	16	CASSLEIPGKNTEAFF	TGTGCCAGCAGCTTAGAGATCCCAGGAAAGAACACTGAAGCTTTCTTT
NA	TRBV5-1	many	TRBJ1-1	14	CASSLAPGITEAFF	TGCGCCAGCAGCTTGGCCCCAGGGATCACTGAAGCTTTCTTT
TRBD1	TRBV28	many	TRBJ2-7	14	CASSFRGLGYEQYF	TGTGCCAGCAGTTTCAGGGGGCTGGGCTACGAGCAGTACTTC
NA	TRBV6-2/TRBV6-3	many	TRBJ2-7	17	CASRPTAGKRPYYEQYF	TGTGCCAGCAGACCCACCGCCGGAAAGCGGCCGTACTACGAGCAGTACTTC
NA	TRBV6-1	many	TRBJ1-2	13	CASSERGGVGYTF	TGTGCCAGCAGTGAACGTGGCGGGGTGGGCTACACCTTC
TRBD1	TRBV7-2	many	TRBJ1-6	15	CASSLAGTDNSPLHF	TGTGCCAGCAGCCTCGCAGGGACAGATAATTCACCCCTCCACTTT
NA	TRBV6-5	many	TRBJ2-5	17	CASRVRDGNFFGETQYF	TGTGCCAGCAGGGTCCGGGACGGGAATTTTTTCGGGGAGACCCAGTACTTC
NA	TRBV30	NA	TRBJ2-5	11	CAWRTMETQYF	TGTGCCTGGAGGACTATGGAGACCCAGTACTTC
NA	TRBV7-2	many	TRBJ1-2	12	CASSTRWGSYTF	TGTGCCAGCAGCACTCGGTGGGGGAGCTACACCTTC
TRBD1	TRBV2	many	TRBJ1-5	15	CVSRDRAASNQPQHF	TGTGTCAGCAGGGACAGAGCTGCTAGCAATCAGCCCCAGCATTTT
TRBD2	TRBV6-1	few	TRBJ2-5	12	CASIGLAGTQYF	TGTGCCAGCATTGGGCTAGCGGGGACCCAGTACTTC
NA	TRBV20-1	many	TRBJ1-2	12	CSATRGDYGYTF	TGCAGTGCTACCAGGGGTGACTATGGCTACACCTTC
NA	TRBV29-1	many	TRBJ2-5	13	CSVSYPNQETQYF	TGCAGCGTTTCGTACCCCAACCAAGAGACCCAGTACTTC
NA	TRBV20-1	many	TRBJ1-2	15	CSARWAGSPTYGYTF	TGCAGTGCTAGGTGGGCAGGTTCCCCAACCTATGGCTACACCTTC
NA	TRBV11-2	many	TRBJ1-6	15	CASSLDGVTHSPLHF	TGTGCCAGCAGCTTAGACGGAGTCACGCATTCACCCCTCCACTTT
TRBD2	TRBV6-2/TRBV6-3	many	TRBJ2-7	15	CASSPQRDWDHEQYF	TGTGCCAGCAGTCCCCAGCGGGACTGGGACCACGAGCAGTACTTC
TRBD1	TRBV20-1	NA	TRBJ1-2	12	CSARTGGKGYTF	TGCAGTGCTCGGACAGGGGGCAAGGGCTACACCTTC
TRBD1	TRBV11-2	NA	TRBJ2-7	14	CASSLGTGLHEQYF	TGTGCCAGCAGCTTAGGGACAGGGCTCCACGAGCAGTACTTC